This entry is about one T cell receptor beta chain. Antigen specificity is unknown. The sample originates from a study of T cell responses to AZD1222 COVID-19 vaccine. Study observations and caveats: Spike regions recognized by vaccine-associated CD4 TCRs spanned the protein, led by 160-218 and 743-854. Only 5 or 6 individuals given AZD1222 were seropositive at baseline.

Profiling relied on immunoSEQ multiplex PCR, and the TCRdb table lists in-frame clones only, not all of them. The table records 180,000 or so clones, 94% of them present only once. The TCR was taken from an adult in good health. The input for sequencing was peripheral blood, taken on day 0 of AZD1222 vaccination.

CDR3 in DNA: TGCGCCAGCAGCCCCCAGGACAGGTCCTACGAGCAGTACTTC. It translates to CASSPQDRSYEQYF. The rearrangement links TRBV5-1 to TRBJ2-7, with 7 bases lining up with TRBD1. The V segment lost 4 bases and the J segment 1 base; nucleotides outside the gene matches: 5. The CDR3 is made up of 14 amino acids. Germline V gene lookup returns CDR1 SGHRS and CDR2 YFSETQ.